This T cell receptor (beta chain) appears in the sequencing data of a study of cytomegalovirus exposure and HLA in healthy donors. The PCR contained 60 Vbeta and 13 Jbeta primers. Sequenced by immunoSEQ multiplex PCR; TCRdb stores in-frame clones only, minus some. Here the sample spans about 190,000 clones, roughly nine tenths being singletons. At the time of sampling, donors were nominally healthy, though unrecorded immune exposures were likely. General observations from the study: A later analysis reportedly identified an Asian-associated ancestry cluster as carrying fewer N-insertions than the roughly 670-donor mean. An apparent linkage of common viral pathogens to several of the most significant clusters emerged in a later analysis. The likely origin of a cluster of highly shared sequence variants was a sequencing artifact.

Points on this clone: Antigen unknown.

The CDR3 loop spans 15 amino acids. Germline loops: CDR1 MDHEN, CDR2 SYDVKM. The V end lost 8 bases, the J end lost 13 bases, and 27 bases lay between the germline ends. The material sequenced was PBMCs. J is TRBJ2-1 and V is TRBV28, with D possibly matching TRBD2 (7 bases). The TCR comes from a boy aged 2 to 10 in good health and CMV-seronegative. As DNA, the CDR3 is TGTGCCAGCCAAGGGGGGGACATCCGGGCCCTAGGACAGTTCTTC. Its translation is CASQGGDIRALGQFF.